Listed here are 5 T cell receptor beta chains from one sample, sequenced in a study of cytomegalovirus exposure and HLA in healthy donors (TCRdb year 2017). Receptor amplification or capture employed the immunoSEQ multiplex PCR assay. A mixture of 60 forward primers for TCR Vbeta segments and 13 reverse primers for TCR Jbeta segments was used in the multiplex PCR. TCRdb mirrors the immuneACCESS table, restricted to in-frame sequences. Some clones are absent from its copies; in checked studies, under half trace to an unresolved V gene, and the reason for the others is unknown. Counted in this sample were some 180,000 clones; about 90% of them appeared once. The top ten clones comprise about 0.23% of the sample. The specimen was PBMCs. Receptor source: a girl less than two years old in good health and CMV-seronegative.

J is TRBJ2-1 and V is TRBV4-3; perhaps TRBD2 as D (6 bases). The V and J ends lost 0 bases and 3 bases respectively, with 12 bases between them. The CDR3 sequence is 16 residues long. CDR1 LGHNA and CDR2 YSLEER come from the germline V gene. The CDR3 protein is CASSQDRRRDYNEQFF. CDR3 nucleotides: TGCGCCAGCAGCCAAGATAGGAGGAGGGACTACAATGAGCAGTTCTTC.

The chain is built from TRBV5-1 and TRBJ2-2, with 8 bases lining up with TRBD1. J was trimmed by 2 bases and V by 0 bases; bases with no gene match: 6. Looked up from germline, CDR1 is SGHRS and CDR2 is YFSETQ. The CDR3 has 17 residues. CDR3 amino acids: CASSLDRGTINTGELFF. The DNA of the CDR3 is TGCGCCAGCAGCTTGGACAGGGGGACGATAAACACCGGGGAGCTGTTTTTT.

The genes are TRBV19 and TRBJ2-7; 8 bases agree with TRBD1. There are 13 residues in the CDR3. The J segment lost 2 bases and the V segment lost 4 bases, leaving 1 base of the junction unmatched. Germline lookup yields CDR1 LNHDA and CDR2 SQIVND (reference sequence). The CDR3 loop reads CASSKDRAYEQYF. The CDR3, as DNA: TGTGCCAGTAGTAAGGACAGGGCCTACGAGCAGTACTTC.

V and J are TRBV10-1 and TRBJ1-1; D gene unclear. Germline-derived CDR1 and CDR2 are WNHNN and SYGVQD (reference sequence). This CDR3 spans 13 amino acids. V gave up 7 bases and J gave up 0 bases, with 9 bases separating them. In DNA, the CDR3 is TGCGCCAGCATGGGCAGAATGAACACTGAAGCTTTCTTT. Translation: CASMGRMNTEAFF.

This clone was seen just once. The CDR3 nucleotides are TGTGCCAGCAGTGAATGGGACAGCTATGGCTACACCTTC. The encoded protein is CASSEWDSYGYTF. The chain employs TRBV6-1 and TRBJ1-2; TRBD1 aligns across 7 bases. Germline-derived CDR1 and CDR2 are MNHNS and SASEGT. The junction had 1 base not matched to a gene; V was cut back by 2 bases and J by 4 bases. This CDR3 has 13 amino acids.